This T cell receptor beta chain was identified during a study of response to subunit inactivated influenza vaccine. CDR3 length: 17 amino acids. Trimming removed 1 base from V and 3 bases from J; junction bases left unmatched: 3. The germline CDR1 and CDR2 sequences are SEHNR and FQNEAQ (reference sequence). This clonotype was seen only a few times. TCRdb independently ran MiXCR on the RT-PCR reads; one entry per CDR3 protein. The data hold roughly 500,000 distinct CDR3 sequences, with roughly 25% observed a single time. These data were also filed under a second study, of T cells expressing NK-cell markers. Turning to that study: UMI-tagged 5'RACE template switching yielded the TCR beta cDNA. Serological testing identified seven of the eight sequenced donors as HCMV-seropositive and one as seronegative. CD8+ T cells in more than five donors included dominant NKG2C+ clonotypes at roughly 1.0-8%. The CD3+CD56-NKG2C+ fraction was also led by these clonotypes in several donors.

The chain uses TRBV7-9 and TRBJ2-1; TRBD2 agrees at 13 bases. This specimen consisted of CD4+ T cells sorted from PBMCs, obtained about 13 days after vaccination. The sequence derives from a man aged 50 to 59 who received an inactivated influenza vaccine. The CDR3: CASSLGRLAGGYNEQFF. For the CDR3, the DNA is TGTGCCAGCAGCTTAGGAAGACTAGCGGGGGGCTACAATGAGCAGTTCTTC.